This T cell receptor (beta chain) was found in a study of human T cells and chemical hapten exposure (dated by TCRdb to 2020 to 2023). A note on the overall study: For sensitization, 2% DPC in acetone was applied to a roughly 2 cm by roughly 2 cm area of upper inner arm skin. Libraries were combined into a pool for sequencing, and differences in TCR yield between samples came mainly from small differences in library volumes within the pool. Blood was sampled from patients pre-sensitization (week 0) and at 2, 6 and about 24 weeks after DPC sensitization. Throughout the roughly 23-week study period, patients were also given weekly therapeutic DPC doses on the scalp. Patch testing was done on the upper back using Finn chambers containing 0.01% DPC, and results were scored after 6 days according to International Contact Dermatitis Research Group standards. Nearly 30 alopecia patients gave blood for TCR sequencing at one to four time points (pre-sensitization, 2, 6 and 24 weeks). Peripheral blood TCR repertoire changes were tracked in vivo in alopecia patients during primary and secondary sensitization to the hapten diphenylcyclopropenone (DPC). The patient cohort, mostly female, included alopecia areata with under or over 50% scalp involvement, alopecia totalis and alopecia universalis.

The library was built by means of RACE. The instrument given in TCRdb is NextSeq 500. During library preparation, unique molecular identifiers were attached to individual cDNA molecules so that TCRs could be counted in a quantitative, reproducible way. From each blood RNA sample, both TCR alpha and TCR beta chains were sequenced. The paper's processing steps were these. Samples had a median of about 96,000 TCRs, with a range from roughly 20,000 to 700,000. The Decombinator software suite was used to annotate the V, J and CDR3 of the TCR reads. To make PS versus PT1 abundance plots, every sample was subsampled to the same number of TCRs (28,000). Expanded TCRs were defined as absent before sensitization and observed at least eight times at the 2-week time point. Clones were called with MiXCR by TCRdb after fastp trimmed the public reads at Q25, and only in-frame beta chains were retained. Rows matching on CDR3 protein sequence are summarized as one entry with the most common DNA and genes. TCRdb, not the authors, supplied the V and J calls. The sample yields 150,000 or so distinct CDR3 sequences; around 15% were counted once. The ten top clones hold 1.7% of the sample.

Note on this clonotype: No antigen is known for it. Per-base quality was not reported, and no clone a single base away is much larger than it.

What this sample's time point label stands for: patch test 1, 2 weeks after DPC sensitization. The sample's treatment or condition label is to be understood as: therapeutic diphenylcyclopropenone sensitization with weekly scalp DPC. At each patch-test visit, blood was drawn before the patch test was applied. Patients were considered eligible if aged 18 to 70, diagnosed with alopecia and deemed suitable for DPC therapy, and patients were excluded if pregnant. Total RNA was extracted from unfractionated whole blood collected in Tempus Blood RNA tubes. The CDR3 covers 12 residues, taking in both the cysteine and the phenylalanine. Of all the DNA, just the CDR3 is kept, 36 bases in frame from base 1. The trim is 8 bases for V and 0 bases for J, with a gap of 7 bases between the germline ends. CDR1 and CDR2 are read off the germline V gene as MNHEY and SVGEGT. Results and caveats for the whole study, not just this receptor: Patch test score correlated positively with the number of PT1 expanded TCRs, reaching significance at thresholds 8, 16 and 32 but not at 4. Repeated subsampling changed both the strength of the expansion versus patch-test correlation and the threshold at which that correlation became significant. Expanded TCRs formed significantly more large CDR3 similarity clusters than pre-sensitization or healthy control sets, consistent with antigen-driven responses. All patients had alopecia, a presumed autoimmune disease, so their immune response might differ from that of healthy individuals. DPC sensitization did not change the number of TCRs with a frequency above 1 in 1000, and there was no evidence of changes in global repertoire structure.

In this chain, TRBV6-2 or TRBV6-3 is recombined with TRBJ2-5; the D gene is not confidently resolved. The input for sequencing was whole blood, taken in connection with sensitization to the hapten diphenylcyclopropenone (DPC). This clonotype was sampled from a woman in her 30s with alopecia areata. Some clones in this sample may be carry-over from other donors' samples. The CDR3 region reads CASEGYQETQYF. The base sequence is TGTGCCAGCGAAGGGTACCAAGAGACCCAGTACTTC.